Below, one TCR beta chain is given with its context. This sample stems from a study of CD8+CD57+ T cells in acquired aplastic anemia. Across the whole study: On average, sorted CD4+ and CD8+ cells gave approximately 3.1 ug of DNA. Read counts for CD4+ cells (from healthy donors) averaged around 11 million.

The template for TCR beta VDJ and CDR3 sequence profiling was genomic DNA. TCRdb reprocessed the reads with MiXCR, giving one entry per CDR3 protein. The sample lists over 150,000 distinct CDR3 sequences, 35% to 55% seen once, with 0.8% to 1.1% in the top ten. Trimming took 4 bases from V and 4 from J, leaving 16 bases between them. Germline loops: CDR1 DFQATT, CDR2 SNEGSKA (reference sequence). This CDR3 region has 14 residues. The rearrangement links TRBV20-1 to TRBJ2-5; possible D gene TRBD1, 8 bases. The TCR sequence derives from a human donor in good health. Sequencing input: sorted CD4+, CD8+, or CD8+CD57+ T cells (not recorded which) from PBMCs. The CDR3: CSAKNRGGGETQYF. The CDR3 nucleotides read TGCAGTGCTAAGAACAGGGGGGGAGGAGAGACCCAGTACTTC.